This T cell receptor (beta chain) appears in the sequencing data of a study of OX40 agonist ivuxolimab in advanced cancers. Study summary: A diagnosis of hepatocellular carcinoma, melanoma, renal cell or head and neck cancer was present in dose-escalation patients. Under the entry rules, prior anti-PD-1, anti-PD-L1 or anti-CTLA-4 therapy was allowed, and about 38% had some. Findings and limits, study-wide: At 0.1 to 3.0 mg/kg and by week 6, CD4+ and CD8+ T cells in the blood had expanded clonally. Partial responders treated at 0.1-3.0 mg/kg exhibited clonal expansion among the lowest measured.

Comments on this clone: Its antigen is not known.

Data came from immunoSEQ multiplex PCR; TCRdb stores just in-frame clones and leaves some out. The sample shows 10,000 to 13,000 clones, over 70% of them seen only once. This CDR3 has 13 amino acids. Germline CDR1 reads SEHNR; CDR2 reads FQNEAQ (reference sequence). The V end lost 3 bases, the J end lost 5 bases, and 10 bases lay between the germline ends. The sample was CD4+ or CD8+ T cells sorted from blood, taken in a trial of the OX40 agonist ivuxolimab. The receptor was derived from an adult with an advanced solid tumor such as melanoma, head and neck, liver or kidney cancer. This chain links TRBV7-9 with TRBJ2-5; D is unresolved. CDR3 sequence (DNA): TGTGCCAGCAGCTTGTGGGTGGGGGAGACCCAGTACTTC. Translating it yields CASSLWVGETQYF.